The 22 T cell receptor beta chains presented below share a single source sample, sequenced in a study of T cell repertoires in cytomegalovirus infection. TCRdb reanalysed the reads using MiXCR and keeps one entry per CDR3 protein. The sample lists 300,000 to 450,000 distinct CDR3 sequences; 15% to 20% were seen once. What was sequenced was PBMCs. The receptors were sampled from a human donor in good health (CMV status not recorded). Some clones in this sample may be carry-over from other donors' samples.

The V and J genes are TRBV5-4 and TRBJ1-2; D remains ambiguous. This CDR3 has 13 residues. V was clipped by 4 bases and J by 9 bases, with 16 bases between them. Germline loops: CDR1 SGHNT, CDR2 YYREEE (reference sequence). The CDR3 sequence: CASSVQAPFSYTF. In DNA form, the CDR3 reads TGTGCCAGCAGCGTCCAGGCCCCTTTTAGCTACACCTTC. Complete variable domain (other parts from reference TRBV5-4 and TRBJ1-2): ETGVTQSPTHLIKTRGQQVTLRCSSQSGHNTVSWYQQALGQGPQFIFQYYREEENGRGNFPPRFSGLQFPNYSSELNVNALELDDSALYLCASSVQAPFSYTFGSGTRLTVV.

The gene calls are TRBV27 and TRBJ2-7; no clear D. The V and J ends lost 5 bases and 2 bases respectively, with 16 bases between them. Germline V CDR1 and CDR2: MNHEY, SMNVEV (reference sequence). The length of the CDR3 is 15 residues. CDR3 amino acids: CASSPWSGPTYEQYF. CDR3 coding DNA: TGTGCCAGCAGTCCTTGGTCCGGGCCCACCTACGAGCAGTACTTC.

This clonotype came up many times. CDR3 DNA sequence: TGTGCCAGCAGCCCCCAGGTAATCGGCGGTGAGCAGTTCTTC. Translation: CASSPQVIGGEQFF. The chain joins TRBV7-2 to TRBJ2-1; no clear D. Deletions cut 5 bases from V and 9 bases from J, with 17 bases between. The germline V gene has CDR1 SGHTA and CDR2 FQGNSA. This CDR3 region has 14 residues.

This clonotype was counted ten times or more. The chain uses TRBV7-6 and TRBJ1-2, with D unresolved. Germline loops: CDR1 SGHVS, CDR2 FNYEAQ. V gave up 1 base and J gave up 3 bases, with 12 bases separating them. CDR3 length: 15 residues. Here the CDR3 reads CASSLELVLHYGYTF. DNA for the CDR3: TGTGCCAGCAGCTTAGAATTAGTGTTACACTATGGCTACACCTTC.

This clonotype was counted a few times. The chain joins TRBV7-2 to TRBJ1-1; D is perhaps TRBD1 (5 bases). Trimming pared 5 bases from V and 2 bases from J, leaving 12 bases between. The CDR3 contains 14 residues. Looked up from germline, CDR1 is SGHTA and CDR2 is FQGNSA. In nucleotides, the CDR3 is TGTGCCAGCAGCAAACCCGACAGAAACACTGAAGCTTTCTTT. Protein: CASSKPDRNTEAFF.

V usage is TRBV7-9 and J usage is TRBJ1-1; the match to TRBD1 covers 7 bases. CDR3 length: 15 amino acids. CDR1 is SEHNR and CDR2 is FQNEAQ in the germline V gene (reference sequence). V shed 6 bases, J shed 1 base, and the junction held 8 bases outside the gene matches. The CDR3 nucleotides are TGTGCCAGCAGTAACGGGACAGCTGAGAACACTGAAGCTTTCTTT. It codes for CASSNGTAENTEAFF.

The chain joins TRBV11-2 to TRBJ1-1; 7 bases line up with TRBD1. CDR1 and CDR2 (germline): SGHAT, FQNNGV. CDR3 length: 14 residues. With V trimmed by 3 bases and J by 4 bases, 5 bases remained unmatched. CDR3 bases: TGTGCCAGCAGCTTTGCAGGGGGTACCACTGAAGCTTTCTTT. Amino acids: CASSFAGGTTEAFF. Variable domain in full (rest from reference TRBV11-2 and TRBJ1-1): EAGVAQSPRYKIIEKRQSVAFWCNPISGHATLYWYQQILGQGPKLLIQFQNNGVVDDSQLPKDRFSAERLKGVDSTLKIQPAKLEDSAVYLCASSFAGGTTEAFFGQGTRLTVV.

The chain is built from TRBV29-1 and TRBJ2-5; D is unclear. V was shortened by 8 bases and J by 4 bases, with 17 bases between the two germline ends. From germline, CDR1 is SQVTM and CDR2 ANQGSEA. CDR3 length: 13 amino acids. CDR3 loop: CSFRSGPGETQYF. The CDR3 DNA reads TGCAGCTTCCGGAGTGGCCCAGGAGAGACCCAGTACTTC. Based on the CDR3 plus reference TRBV29-1 and TRBJ2-5, the full variable domain is SAVISQKPSRDICQRGTSLTIQCQVDSQVTMMFWYRQQPGQSLTLIATANQGSEATYESGFVIDKFPISRPNLTFSTLTVSNMSPEDSSIYLCSFRSGPGETQYFGPGTRLLVL.

Many counts were recorded for this clonotype. The rearrangement uses TRBV2 and TRBJ2-2; D possibly matches TRBD1 or TRBD2 (6 bases each). Between the trimmed V and J ends, which lost 11 bases and 3 bases, there was a span of 16 bases. The CDR3 has 14 amino acids. CDR1 is SNHLY, CDR2 FYNNEI, per germline. Here the CDR3 DNA reads TGTGCCGGGGCAGGGGAGGTGGACACCGGGGAGCTGTTTTTT. Translating gives CAGAGEVDTGELFF.

The V call is TRBV9, the J call TRBJ2-1; a weak D match, TRBD2 (7 bases). The CDR3 has 16 residues. V lost 4 bases, J lost 5 bases, and 19 bases lay in between. Per germline, CDR1 SGDLS and CDR2 YYNGEE. The CDR3 DNA reads as TGTGCCAGCAGCTCGAGGGGGGCTAGCGGACACAATGAGCAGTTCTTC. Its translation: CASSSRGASGHNEQFF. The full variable domain, with the rest looked up from reference TRBV9 and TRBJ2-1, is DSGVTQTPKHLITATGQRVTLRCSPRSGDLSVYWYQQSLDQGLQFLIQYYNGEERAKGNILERFSAQQFPDLHSELNLSSLELGDSALYFCASSSRGASGHNEQFFGPGTRLTVL.

A remark on this clonotype: This clone may be a read error of a much larger clone one base away. J is TRBJ2-3 and V is TRBV7-9; no reliable D call. The CDR3 runs to 12 residues. Germline V lookup: CDR1 SEHNR, CDR2 FQNEAQ (reference sequence). The CDR3 DNA is TGTGCCAGCAGCTTAAAAGGAGATACGCAGTGTTTT. It codes for CASSLKGDTQCF.

To note about this clonotype: A read error is possible here, since a much larger clone lies one base away. The chain combines TRBV7-2 with TRBJ2-5; D call uncertain. Germline values: CDR1 SGHTA, CDR2 FQGNSA. The CDR3 is 16 amino acids. CDR3 loop: CASGLEDVFVQETQYF. The CDR3 DNA sequence: TGTGCCAGCGGCTTAGAGGACGTTTTCGTCCAAGAGACCCAGTACTTC.

This clonotype was observed a handful of times. CDR3 bases: TGTGCCAGCAGCCGACTGACTAGCGGGAGGTACAATGAGCAGTTCTTC. Protein sequence: CASSRLTSGRYNEQFF. J is TRBJ2-1 and V is TRBV12-3 or TRBV12-4; 13 bases match TRBD2. The CDR3 runs 16 residues. With 6 bases clipped from V and 4 bases from J, the junction kept 6 bases outside the gene matches.

The chain links TRBV12-3 or TRBV12-4 to TRBJ2-7; TRBD2 aligns across 9 bases. This CDR3 has 16 amino acids. The V segment lost 5 bases and the J segment 4 bases; nucleotides outside the gene matches: 12. CDR3 in amino acids: CASSPPRAGGMYEQYF. For the CDR3, the DNA is TGTGCCAGCAGTCCACCGAGGGCGGGAGGGATGTACGAGCAGTACTTC.

There are a few counts of this clonotype. The V gene is TRBV18, the J gene TRBJ2-3; 10 bases align to TRBD2. The CDR3 runs 17 residues. V shed 6 bases, J shed 4 bases, and the junction held 13 bases outside the gene matches. CDR1 is KGHSH, CDR2 LQKENI, per germline. The CDR3: CASSNEASGSGPDTQYF. The CDR3 nucleotides are TGTGCCAGCTCGAATGAGGCTAGCGGGAGTGGCCCAGATACGCAGTATTTT.

The sample holds a few counts of this clonotype. This chain joins TRBV7-6 and TRBJ2-6; D gene unclear. Per the germline V gene, CDR1 is SGHVS and CDR2 is FNYEAQ. This CDR3 has 15 residues. V was pared by 5 bases and J by 1 base, with 9 bases between. CDR3: CASSMPESGANVLTF. CDR3 nucleotides: TGTGCCAGCAGCATGCCCGAATCTGGGGCCAACGTCCTGACTTTC.

This clonotype was seen many times. The V gene is TRBV20-1, the J gene TRBJ2-1; 7 nucleotides agree with TRBD2. Germline V gives CDR1 DFQATT, CDR2 SNEGSKA (reference sequence). The V gene end was trimmed by 0 bases and the J gene end by 4 bases; junction bases not matched to a gene: 9. CDR3 length: 16 amino acids. The CDR3 reads CSARDFRREKYNEQFF. DNA of the CDR3: TGCAGTGCTAGAGATTTCCGGCGGGAGAAGTACAATGAGCAGTTCTTC.

This sequence joins TRBV20-1 and TRBJ1-1, with TRBD1 as a possible D gene (6 bases). Germline V gene sequence: CDR1 DFQATT, CDR2 SNEGSKA (reference sequence). This CDR3 comprises 14 residues. V lost 5 bases to trimming and J lost 1 base, with 14 bases between them. For the CDR3, the DNA is TGCAGTGCTGCTGGGGGGCTGGAGAACACTGAAGCTTTCTTT. This gives the protein CSAAGGLENTEAFF.

Many counts were recorded for this clonotype. The CDR3 DNA reads as TGTGCCAGCAGCTTTAACTATGGCTACACCTTC. Amino acid sequence: CASSFNYGYTF. J is TRBJ1-2 and V is TRBV7-2; D ambiguous. This CDR3 has 11 amino acids. The germline CDR1 and CDR2 sequences are SGHTA and FQGNSA. V was pared by 3 bases and J by 1 base, with 0 bases between.

Many counts were recorded for this clonotype. For the CDR3, the DNA is TGCGCCAGCAGCACCCCACCGGGACAGGGGAGCTCTGGGGCCAACGTCCTGACTTTC. It codes for CASSTPPGQGSSGANVLTF. V gene TRBV4-1 combines with J gene TRBJ2-6; TRBD1 matches at 10 bases. The length of the CDR3 is 19 residues. V gave up 5 bases and J gave up 0 bases; unmatched junction bases: 10. Per the germline V gene, CDR1 is MGHRA and CDR2 is YSYEKL.

At least ten counts were recorded for this clonotype. The chain uses TRBV7-8 and TRBJ1-4, with D hard to call. V was pared by 0 bases and J by 5 bases, with 7 bases between. Germline V lookup: CDR1 SGHVS, CDR2 FQNEAQ. CDR3 length equals 14 residues. The CDR3 DNA sequence: TGTGCCAGCAGCTTAGCGACCCTGAATGAAAAACTGTTTTTT. This sequence encodes CASSLATLNEKLFF. Complete variable domain (other parts from reference TRBV7-8 and TRBJ1-4): GAGVSQSPRYKVAKRGQDVALRCDPISGHVSLFWYQQALGQGPEFLTYFQNEAQLDKSGLPSDRFFAERPEGSVSTLKIQRTQQEDSAVYLCASSLATLNEKLFFGSGTQLSVL.

A few counts support this clonotype. The V and J genes are TRBV10-3 and TRBJ1-1; 7 positions agree with TRBD1. The V gene end was trimmed by 7 bases and the J gene end by 1 base; junction bases not matched to a gene: 3. The CDR3 consists of 13 residues. CDR1 ENHRY and CDR2 SYGVKD come from the germline V gene. CDR3 in DNA: TGTGCCATCACTGGGACAGAGAACACTGAAGCTTTCTTT. It yields the protein CAITGTENTEAFF.